These T cell receptor beta chains were read from a single sample in a study of T cells in Graves' hyperthyroidism and ophthalmopathy. TCRdb passed the multiplex PCR reads through MiXCR, listing each CDR3 protein once. The sample includes about 610,000 distinct CDR3 sequences, about a sixth of them seen just once. The source material was blood. The receptors were gathered from a woman aged 40 to 50 with Graves' ophthalmopathy. Both conserved end residues are part of each CDR3. The D gene is left open where the match is weak. Not every row has a clone size; where given, it reads once, few, many or a size class.

d_gene,len,v_gene,j_gene,abundance,CDR3aa
.,16,TRBV11-2,TRBJ1-2,many,CASSLERGDLGYGYTF
.,12,TRBV29-1,TRBJ2-3,many,CSVRGHSDTQYF
TRBD2,17,TRBV20-1,TRBJ2-1,.,CSAQGNGGGGHYNEQFF
TRBD2,14,TRBV28,TRBJ2-7,many,CASSFRLAAYEQYF
.,14,TRBV7-2,TRBJ1-6,many,CASRVGNSNSPLHF
.,14,TRBV2,TRBJ1-1,many,CASSEQGMNTEAFF
TRBD1,15,TRBV29-1,TRBJ2-5,.,CSAPLKTGLRETQYF
TRBD2,17,TRBV5-5,TRBJ2-1,.,CASSFGTSGSIWNEQFF
.,14,TRBV5-1,TRBJ2-3,many,CASNSGEITDTQYF
.,11,TRBV20-1,TRBJ1-1,.,CSARGQSEAFF
.,12,TRBV20-1,TRBJ2-5,.,CSASWGLETQYF
.,15,TRBV5-1,TRBJ2-1,many,CASRMEGIAYNEQFF
.,13,TRBV6-1,TRBJ1-1,few,CASSEEEGGNAFF
.,10,TRBV30,TRBJ2-3,many,CAWGLDTQYF
.,13,TRBV12-3/TRBV12-4,TRBJ1-1,many,CASSFGAQTEAFF
TRBD2,16,TRBV3-1,TRBJ2-1,many,CASSHTSESSYNEQFF
.,13,TRBV12-3/TRBV12-4,TRBJ1-4,.,CASRMGGEGKLFF
TRBD2,13,TRBV15,TRBJ2-5,few,CATATSGQETQYF